Following are 6 T cell receptor beta chains from one sample sequenced in a study of CXCR3-negative and CXCR3-positive naive CD8 T cells. Whole-study findings and limits: More hydrophobic TRB CDR3s were found in CXCR3-positive naive cells than in CXCR3-negative naive cells.

Their antigens remain unidentified. The libraries of TRB cDNA were constructed through 5' RACE using UMI labels. TCRdb re-called the 5' RACE reads; every CDR3 protein appears as one record, without DNA. This table lists some 54,000 distinct CDR3 sequences. The specimen sequenced was naive CXCR3+ CD8+ T cells from blood. Subset: CD45RO-CCR7+CD27+CD95- naive CD8+ T cells expressing CXCR3 (TNR3+). The receptors originated from a human donor in good health. Some clones in this sample may be carry-over from other donors' samples.

The rearrangement joins TRBV10-3 to TRBJ2-1; TCRdb picks TRBD2, but there is no DNA to check that call. Germline CDR1 reads ENHRY; CDR2 reads SYGVKD. The CDR3 runs 11 residues. CDR3: CAISGGLEQFF.

The chain recombines TRBV14 with TRBJ1-2. In germline, CDR1 is SGHDN, CDR2 FVKESK. The CDR3 is 16 amino acids. CDR3 in amino acids: CASSQSQGQPNYGYTF.

The V and J genes are TRBV6-5 and TRBJ2-5; without DNA, the TCRdb call of TRBD1 cannot be checked. This CDR3 is built from 14 residues. Germline loops: CDR1 MNHEY, CDR2 SVGAGI. This chain's CDR3 is CASSFTGSGETQYF.

V is TRBV5-1 and J is TRBJ2-7. The CDR3 has 14 amino acids. Germline V CDR1 and CDR2: SGHRS, YFSETQ. The CDR3 sequence is CASSLAGSSYEQYF.

J is TRBJ2-7 and V is TRBV7-9; there is no DNA to check the TCRdb D call of TRBD1. CDR1 and CDR2 (germline): SEHNR, FQNEAQ (reference sequence). The CDR3 has 14 amino acids. The CDR3 loop reads CASSSPSDFPEQYF.

The chain is built from TRBV29-1 and TRBJ1-2; TCRdb returns TRBD1, unconfirmable since there is no DNA. CDR3 length: 12 residues. From germline, CDR1 is SQVTM and CDR2 ANQGSEA. CDR3 amino acids: CSVDRDVYGYTF.